This T cell receptor beta chain was sequenced for a study of Ad26.COV2.S vaccination and SARS-CoV-2 variants. Using immunoSEQ multiplex PCR, the repertoire was profiled, and TCRdb retains in-frame clones only, with some absent. The sample records approximately 480,000 clones, approximately 88% being singletons. Treatment of the sample: some 20 received Ad26.COV2.S at low or high dose, single or two shots; about 5 received placebo; per-sample allocation not given. The investigators took samples on day 63 after the first vaccine or placebo injection. As for this clone: Its target is unknown.

The CDR3 contains 16 residues. CDR1 MDHEN and CDR2 SYDVKM come from the germline V gene. The V end was cut by 7 bases, the J end by 8 bases, with 24 bases between. The study, taken as a whole, reports: Recipients given vaccine exceeded placebo recipients in spike-specific TCR breadth.

The receptor was derived from a person aged 18-65 years who received the Ad26.COV2.S COVID-19 vaccine or a placebo. This chain connects TRBV28 to TRBJ2-1, with D perhaps TRBD1 or TRBD2 (6 bases each). Sequenced here: peripheral blood, sampled in a trial of Ad26.COV2.S vaccine versus placebo. CDR3 region: CASTGATTTRRDEQFF. Here the CDR3 DNA reads TGTGCCAGCACAGGGGCGACTACTACTAGGAGGGATGAGCAGTTCTTC.